A single T cell receptor beta chain is shown here with its context. The target antigen is unknown. The read falls 3 residues short of the CDR3 end, and the missing part is taken from the germline J gene. The data were taken from a study of T cell clonality in common variable immunodeficiency. General study points: CVID subjects showed higher TCRbeta clonality than healthy controls. Patient heterogeneity in the CVID cohort limited correlations between repertoire features and clinical complications.

Germline V gives CDR1 SEHNR, CDR2 FQNEAQ (reference sequence). The CDR3 has 13 amino acids. Donors gave about 5 to 8.5 ml heparinized peripheral whole blood. The assay was immunoSEQ multiplex PCR, and TCRdb's table has in-frame clones only and misses some. The sample has tens of thousands of clones, none seen only once; the top ten hold 0.95%. Sequenced sample: peripheral blood mononuclear cells. The chain has TRBV7-9 and TRBJ1-1; 7 nucleotides align to TRBD1. The sequence was collected from a person aged 18 to 69 in good health. The DNA read from the CDR3 is TGTGCCAGCAGCTTGGGGACAGCCTACGAA. Translation gives CASSLGTAYE. The full CDR3 protein is CASSLGTAYEAFF.